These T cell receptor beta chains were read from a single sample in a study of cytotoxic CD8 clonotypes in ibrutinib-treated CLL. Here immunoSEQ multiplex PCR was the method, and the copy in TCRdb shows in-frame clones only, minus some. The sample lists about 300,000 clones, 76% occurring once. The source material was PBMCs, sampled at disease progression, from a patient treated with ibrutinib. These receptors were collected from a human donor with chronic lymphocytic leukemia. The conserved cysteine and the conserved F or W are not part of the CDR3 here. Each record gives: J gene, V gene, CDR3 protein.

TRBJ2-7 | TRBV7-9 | ASSRPGQGVLSYEQY
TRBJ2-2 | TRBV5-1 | ASSLAQGAGELF
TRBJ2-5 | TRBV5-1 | ASRLDRGQETQY
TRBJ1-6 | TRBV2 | ASRLQGAHSPLH
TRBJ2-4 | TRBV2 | ASSGGAAKNIQY
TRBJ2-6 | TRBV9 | ASSVQSFYPGANVLT
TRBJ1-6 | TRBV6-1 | ASSVRTGGWSPLH
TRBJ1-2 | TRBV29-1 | SVLGLTIGSYGYT
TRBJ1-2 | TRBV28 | ASSLRYQGHLGGYT
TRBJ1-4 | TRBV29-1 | SVEATGVSTNEKLF